Listed below are T cell receptor beta chains from one sample, sequenced in a study of T cells in Graves' hyperthyroidism and ophthalmopathy. In TCRdb, the multiplex PCR reads were re-called with MiXCR into one record per CDR3 protein. Of about 570,000 distinct CDR3 sequences in the sample, about half are singletons; the top ten hold under 20%. The sample was peripheral blood or thyroid tissue (not recorded which). The receptors were gathered from an adult woman with Graves' disease, either hyperthyroidism or ophthalmopathy (not recorded which). CDR3s include the opening cysteine and the closing phenylalanine or tryptophan. D genes are given only for firm matches. Some rows mark clone size as missing; the rest say once, few, many or name a class of expanded clone.

clone size: NA
D gene: TRBD1
V gene: TRBV10-3
J gene: TRBJ2-1
CDR3 protein: CASSDLPGQGPNEQFF
CDR3 DNA: TGTGCCAGCAGCGACTTACCGGGACAGGGGCCGAATGAGCAGTTCTTC

clone size: NA
D gene: TRBD1
V gene: TRBV3-1
J gene: TRBJ2-7
CDR3 protein: CASSSPGTGLHEQYF
CDR3 DNA: TGTGCCAGCAGCTCGCCCGGGACAGGGTTACACGAGCAGTACTTC

clone size: many
D gene: TRBD2
V gene: TRBV10-3
J gene: TRBJ2-3
CDR3 protein: CATNGGAGALDTQYF
CDR3 DNA: TGTGCCACTAACGGGGGAGCGGGAGCTTTAGATACGCAGTATTTT

clone size: NA
D gene: NA
V gene: TRBV7-9
J gene: TRBJ1-1
CDR3 protein: CASSQIVAGQAEAFF
CDR3 DNA: TGTGCCAGCAGCCAAATAGTAGCGGGGCAGGCTGAAGCTTTCTTT

clone size: NA
D gene: TRBD1
V gene: TRBV29-1
J gene: TRBJ2-7
CDR3 protein: CSVEDRDRRGYEQYF
CDR3 DNA: TGCAGCGTTGAAGATAGGGACAGAAGAGGATACGAGCAGTACTTC

clone size: NA
D gene: NA
V gene: TRBV19
J gene: TRBJ2-2
CDR3 protein: CASSTNRAGNTGELFF
CDR3 DNA: TGTGCCAGTAGTACCAACAGGGCCGGGAACACTGGGGAGCTGTTTTTT

clone size: few
D gene: NA
V gene: TRBV29-1
J gene: TRBJ2-7
CDR3 protein: CSMTEGSRYEQYF
CDR3 DNA: TGCAGCATGACAGAGGGGAGCCGCTACGAGCAGTACTTC

clone size: NA
D gene: TRBD2
V gene: TRBV20-1
J gene: TRBJ2-5
CDR3 protein: CSAPRSGGETQYF
CDR3 DNA: TGCAGTGCTCCCAGGTCGGGGGGAGAGACCCAGTACTTC

clone size: many
D gene: NA
V gene: TRBV20-1
J gene: TRBJ2-5
CDR3 protein: CSAPGTAGVETQYF
CDR3 DNA: TGCAGTGCTCCAGGGACCGCAGGTGTAGAGACCCAGTACTTC

clone size: NA
D gene: NA
V gene: TRBV25-1
J gene: TRBJ2-5
CDR3 protein: CASSRSERGARETQYF
CDR3 DNA: TGTGCCAGCAGTCGAAGCGAGAGGGGTGCTAGGGAGACCCAGTACTTC

clone size: NA
D gene: TRBD1
V gene: TRBV10-3
J gene: TRBJ1-4
CDR3 protein: CAISVSDRDTEKLFF
CDR3 DNA: TGTGCCATCAGTGTTTCGGACAGGGACACTGAAAAACTGTTTTTT

clone size: NA
D gene: NA
V gene: TRBV29-1
J gene: TRBJ1-1
CDR3 protein: CSALTVNTEAFF
CDR3 DNA: TGCAGCGCTCTAACAGTGAACACTGAAGCTTTCTTT

clone size: many
D gene: NA
V gene: TRBV19
J gene: TRBJ2-7
CDR3 protein: CASRAGLPYEQYF
CDR3 DNA: TGTGCCAGTAGGGCCGGGCTTCCCTACGAGCAGTACTTC

clone size: NA
D gene: NA
V gene: TRBV30
J gene: TRBJ2-7
CDR3 protein: CAWSVTPGTFSYEQYF
CDR3 DNA: TGTGCCTGGAGTGTCACCCCGGGGACCTTCTCCTACGAGCAGTACTTC

clone size: NA
D gene: TRBD1
V gene: TRBV7-8
J gene: TRBJ1-4
CDR3 protein: CASSLGGQGGGKLFF
CDR3 DNA: TGTGCCAGCAGCTTAGGTGGACAGGGTGGTGGAAAACTGTTTTTT

clone size: once
D gene: TRBD1
V gene: TRBV19
J gene: TRBJ1-1
CDR3 protein: CASSSGQGAMNTEAFF
CDR3 DNA: TGTGCCAGTAGTTCCGGACAGGGGGCCATGAACACTGAAGCTTTCTTT

clone size: NA
D gene: TRBD1
V gene: TRBV4-1
J gene: TRBJ1-5
CDR3 protein: CASSHDGTVPVRPQHF
CDR3 DNA: TGCGCCAGCAGCCATGATGGGACAGTCCCGGTGCGGCCCCAGCATTTT

clone size: NA
D gene: TRBD1
V gene: TRBV20-1
J gene: TRBJ1-6
CDR3 protein: CSAWSRGQTNSPLHF
CDR3 DNA: TGCAGTGCCTGGAGCCGGGGACAGACGAATTCACCCCTCCACTTT

clone size: NA
D gene: NA
V gene: TRBV2
J gene: TRBJ1-2
CDR3 protein: CASSATDSIGYTF
CDR3 DNA: TGTGCCAGCAGCGCGACAGATAGCATTGGCTACACCTTC

clone size: many
D gene: TRBD1
V gene: TRBV12-3/TRBV12-4
J gene: TRBJ1-4
CDR3 protein: CASRRDSTNEKLFF
CDR3 DNA: TGTGCCAGCAGACGGGACAGCACTAATGAAAAACTGTTTTTT

clone size: NA
D gene: TRBD1
V gene: TRBV5-5
J gene: TRBJ1-4
CDR3 protein: CASSAGTDEKLFF
CDR3 DNA: TGTGCCAGCAGCGCCGGGACAGATGAAAAACTGTTTTTT

clone size: NA
D gene: TRBD1
V gene: TRBV15
J gene: TRBJ2-2
CDR3 protein: CATSSFRQGVAGELFF
CDR3 DNA: TGTGCCACCAGCAGTTTCAGACAGGGGGTGGCCGGGGAGCTGTTTTTT

clone size: many
D gene: NA
V gene: TRBV15
J gene: TRBJ1-4
CDR3 protein: CATSRGTEAEKLFF
CDR3 DNA: TGTGCCACCAGCAGAGGGACAGAAGCTGAAAAACTGTTTTTT

clone size: NA
D gene: TRBD1
V gene: TRBV7-2
J gene: TRBJ1-2
CDR3 protein: CASSQGTGGDNNYGYTF
CDR3 DNA: TGTGCCAGCAGCCAAGGAACAGGGGGGGACAACAACTATGGCTACACCTTC

clone size: many
D gene: TRBD1
V gene: TRBV5-1
J gene: TRBJ2-7
CDR3 protein: CASSWETGADEQYF
CDR3 DNA: TGCGCCAGCAGCTGGGAAACAGGGGCCGACGAGCAGTACTTC

clone size: many
D gene: NA
V gene: TRBV6-5
J gene: TRBJ2-7
CDR3 protein: CASSPYPGAYEQYF
CDR3 DNA: TGTGCCAGCAGTCCATATCCGGGTGCCTACGAGCAGTACTTC

clone size: NA
D gene: TRBD2
V gene: TRBV7-2
J gene: TRBJ2-7
CDR3 protein: CASILTSGRFHEQYF
CDR3 DNA: TGTGCCAGCATCCTGACTAGCGGGAGATTCCACGAGCAGTACTTC

clone size: few
D gene: NA
V gene: TRBV24-1
J gene: TRBJ1-5
CDR3 protein: CATSAGNYQPQHF
CDR3 DNA: TGTGCCACCAGTGCAGGGAATTATCAGCCCCAGCATTTT